The present T cell receptor beta chain was sequenced within a study of T cells after yellow fever vaccination. Study-wide results and caveats: By day 5 rather than day 15, the secondary response had peaked, though it was weaker.

Each CDR3 protein gets one entry after TCRdb re-called the 5' RACE reads with MiXCR. The sample shows over 150,000 distinct CDR3 sequences, approximately 6% of them seen only once. This clonotype was recorded at least ten times. Antigen: not known. The CDR3 sequence is 15 residues long. Trimming took 1 base from V and 0 from J, leaving 11 bases between them. Germline CDR1 reads SGHKS; CDR2 reads YYEKEE (reference sequence). This TCR derives from a man aged 18 to 29 who received the YFV17D yellow fever vaccine. The rearrangement uses TRBV5-5 and TRBJ2-7, with D perhaps TRBD2 (5 bases). This sample comprised CD4+ T cells sorted from PBMCs, obtained on the day of the first yellow fever vaccination. The CDR3 spells CASSLLGESSYEQYF. The CDR3 DNA reads as TGTGCCAGCAGCTTGCTCGGGGAGAGCTCCTACGAGCAGTACTTC.